Shown below are 25 T cell receptor beta chains from a single sample sequenced in a study of STAT5B mutations in CD4+ large granular lymphocyte leukemia. TCRdb's copy holds only in-frame clones and misses some; the assay was immunoSEQ multiplex PCR. The table includes some 32,000 clones, 65% to 75% detected once. The sequenced material came from CD4+ T cells from blood buffy coats. The receptors were sampled from a human donor in good health.

This chain connects TRBV6-5 to TRBJ2-7, with D possibly TRBD2 on 6 matching bases. The V end lost 2 bases, the J end lost 6 bases, and 14 bases lay between the germline ends. Germline lookup yields CDR1 MNHEY and CDR2 SVGAGI. The CDR3 totals 14 residues. CDR3 protein: CASSYMGLHGEQYF. The CDR3 DNA reads as TGTGCCAGCAGTTACATGGGACTTCACGGCGAGCAGTACTTC.

The J gene is TRBJ2-2, the V gene TRBV5-1; 10 bases are a match to TRBD2. CDR3 length: 16 amino acids. The trim removed 5 bases at V and 5 bases at J, leaving 9 bases unmatched. Germline V gene data show CDR1 as SGHRS and CDR2 as YFSETQ. CDR3: CASRASGRARTGELFF. DNA of the CDR3: TGCGCCAGCAGGGCCAGCGGGAGGGCCAGGACCGGGGAGCTGTTTTTT.

V usage is TRBV7-3 and J usage is TRBJ2-3, with D perhaps matching TRBD1 (5 bases). Trimming cost V 3 bases and J 4 bases, with 11 bases left between them. CDR3 length equals 14 residues. The germline V gene encodes CDR1 SGHTA and CDR2 FQGTGA. As DNA, the CDR3 is TGTGCCAGCAGCTTGGCAGGGCGTGCAGATACGCAGTATTTT. This encodes CASSLAGRADTQYF.

This rearrangement joins TRBV5-1 to TRBJ2-3, with 9 bases that match TRBD1. The length of the CDR3 is 15 residues. V gave up 5 bases and J gave up 3 bases; unmatched junction bases: 7. Germline V gene sequence: CDR1 SGHRS, CDR2 YFSETQ. The CDR3 region has the DNA TGCGCCAGCAGACCGGGACAGGGAAATACAGATACGCAGTATTTT. Translated, it gives CASRPGQGNTDTQYF.

The chain combines TRBV21-1 with TRBJ2-1; the table's D gene call, TRBD1, was not cross checked with the DNA. TRBV21-1 is deemed a pseudogene. The CDR3 loop spans 13 amino acids. Here the CDR3 reads CATLGGTGKSQFF. The CDR3 DNA follows: TGTGCCACCCTTGGGGGGACAGGGAAATCGCAGTTCTTC.

The chain links TRBV7-2 to TRBJ2-1; no clear D. This CDR3 is 12 amino acids long. Germline assignment: CDR1 SGHTA and CDR2 FQGNSA. Trimming pared 2 bases from V and 8 bases from J, leaving 7 bases between. The CDR3 DNA reads as TGTGCCAGCAGCTTAATAACCTATGAGCAGTTCTTC. Residues: CASSLITYEQFF.

This sequence joins TRBV6-5 and TRBJ2-5; D uncertain. The germline V gene encodes CDR1 MNHEY and CDR2 SVGAGI. Between the trimmed V and J ends, which lost 6 bases and 1 base, there was a span of 9 bases. CDR3 length: 13 residues. The CDR3 DNA reads TGTGCCAGCAGGTGGCGGTCCCAAGAGACCCAGTACTTC. Translating gives CASRWRSQETQYF.

This chain uses TRBV10-3 with TRBJ2-2; 7 bases are shared with TRBD2. Germline V CDR1 and CDR2: ENHRY, SYGVKD. J gave up 4 bases and V 2 bases, and 7 bases lay outside the gene matches. The CDR3 has 16 residues. For the CDR3, the DNA is TGTGCCATCAGTGAGGGGGAGGGAGAGATCACCGGGGAGCTGTTTTTT. Protein: CAISEGEGEITGELFF.

This chain joins TRBV4-1 and TRBJ1-2; TRBD1 is a possible D gene (6 bases). This CDR3 is built from 15 residues. CDR1 is MGHRA and CDR2 is YSYEKL in the germline V gene. Trimming cost V 3 bases and J 3 bases, with 14 bases left between them. The chain's CDR3 is CASSHVGQRYYGYTF. CDR3 coding DNA: TGCGCCAGCAGCCATGTCGGACAGAGGTACTATGGCTACACCTTC.

This chain links TRBV10-1 with TRBJ1-1; 9 nucleotides align to TRBD1. The CDR3 covers 20 residues. J gave up 0 bases and V 4 bases, and 18 bases lay outside the gene matches. In germline, CDR1 is WNHNN, CDR2 SYGVQD (reference sequence). The CDR3 sequence is CASSGRRTGGTGLMNTEAFF. In DNA form, the CDR3 reads TGCGCCAGCAGTGGACGGAGAACCGGCGGGACAGGGCTCATGAACACTGAAGCTTTCTTT.

This chain joins TRBV15 and TRBJ1-5, with D possibly TRBD1 on 5 matching bases. Per the germline V gene, CDR1 is LNHNV and CDR2 is YYDKDF (reference sequence). The CDR3 extends over 15 amino acids. Trimming removed 0 bases at V and 5 bases at J, with 11 bases between. The CDR3 sequence: CATSRDPQGHQPQHF. CDR3 DNA sequence: TGTGCCACCAGCAGAGATCCTCAGGGACATCAGCCCCAGCATTTT.

The chain uses TRBV2 and TRBJ2-3; no firm D call. The germline V gene encodes CDR1 SNHLY and CDR2 FYNNEI. The CDR3 consists of 14 residues. V dropped 9 bases and J dropped 0 bases, with 13 bases sitting between them. In nucleotides, the CDR3 is TGTGCCAGTAAAGGCGGAATAAGCACAGATACGCAGTATTTT. It codes for CASKGGISTDTQYF.

The J gene is TRBJ1-1, the V gene TRBV2, with 10 bases matching TRBD1. J gave up 1 base and V 8 bases, and 16 bases lay outside the gene matches. Germline V gene data show CDR1 as SNHLY and CDR2 as FYNNEI. This CDR3 has 18 amino acids. Written as DNA, the CDR3 is TGTGCCAGCGTCTGGGACAGGGGCCAGGCTACGACGAACACTGAAGCTTTCTTT. Its translation is CASVWDRGQATTNTEAFF.

The V gene is TRBV18, the J gene TRBJ2-7; 11 bases align to TRBD2. The germline CDR1 and CDR2 sequences are KGHSH and LQKENI. The CDR3 has 15 amino acids. V gave up 3 bases and J gave up 0 bases; unmatched junction bases: 1. CDR3 in amino acids: CASSPLAGGSYEQYV. As DNA, the CDR3 is TGTGCCAGCTCACCGCTAGCGGGGGGCTCCTACGAGCAGTACGTC.

The CDR3 DNA is TGTGCCAGTAGTATCGTCAAGTGGAGCTCCTACAATGAGCAGTTCTTC. This sequence encodes CASSIVKWSSYNEQFF. The V and J genes are TRBV19 and TRBJ2-1; no reliable D call. Trimming removed 3 bases from V and 0 bases from J, with 12 bases in between. This CDR3 spans 16 amino acids. Germline CDR1 and CDR2: LNHDA and SQIVND (reference sequence).

This chain's CDR3 is CASILAGGSGNTIYF. CDR3 coding DNA: TGTGCCAGCATCTTGGCGGGGGGGTCCGGAAACACCATATATTTT. The J gene is TRBJ1-3, the V gene TRBV28, with D possibly being TRBD1 (5 bases). Germline CDR1 reads MDHEN; CDR2 reads SYDVKM. The V and J ends lost 7 bases and 4 bases respectively, with 17 bases between them. CDR3 length: 15 amino acids.

V usage is TRBV7-6 and J usage is TRBJ2-7; TRBD2 agrees at 8 bases. CDR3 length: 16 residues. The J segment lost 2 bases and the V segment lost 2 bases, leaving 8 bases of the junction unmatched. Germline values: CDR1 SGHVS, CDR2 FNYEAQ. The CDR3 bases are TGTGCCAGCAGCTTATCGGGGGGGGGCTCGCCCTACGAGCAGTACTTC. Protein sequence: CASSLSGGGSPYEQYF.

The chain has TRBV6-1 and TRBJ1-2; D gene unclear. Trimming shortened V by 6 bases and J by 2 bases, and 13 bases separated the two germline ends. The germline V gene encodes CDR1 MNHNS and CDR2 SASEGT. CDR3 size: 14 residues. This CDR3 reads CASSLSDTNYGYTF. The CDR3 nucleotides read TGTGCCAGCAGCCTCTCCGACACCAACTATGGCTACACCTTC.

The chain uses TRBV28 and TRBJ2-2, with TRBD1 matching over 7 bases. V gave up 6 bases and J gave up 5 bases; unmatched junction bases: 6. Germline-derived CDR1 and CDR2 are MDHEN and SYDVKM. There are 14 residues in the CDR3. The CDR3 spells CASSRQGGTGELFF. DNA for the CDR3: TGTGCCAGCAGCCGACAGGGTGGGACCGGGGAGCTGTTTTTT.

This chain uses TRBV25-1 with TRBJ2-5; 7 bases match TRBD2. V was pared by 5 bases and J by 5 bases, with 5 bases of the junction left unmatched. The CDR3 consists of 13 residues. Per the germline V gene, CDR1 is MGHDK and CDR2 is SYGVNS. CDR3 amino acids: CASSPAGGETQYF. CDR3 DNA: TGTGCCAGCAGTCCCGCCGGGGGGGAGACCCAGTACTTC.

As for this clone: The sample holds other DNA sequences that translate to the same CDR3. The chain recombines TRBV11-1 with TRBJ1-1; D ambiguous. This CDR3 has 13 amino acids. The V and J ends lost 3 bases and 5 bases respectively, with 10 bases between them. Per the germline V gene, CDR1 is SGHAT and CDR2 is FQDESV (reference sequence). As DNA, the CDR3 is TGTGCCAGCAGCTTGGAGTTGGGAACTGAAGCTTTCTTT. It encodes CASSLELGTEAFF.

The chain links TRBV18 to TRBJ2-3; no firm D call. The CDR3 has 15 amino acids. Trimming took off 5 bases at V and 0 bases at J, with 12 bases between the two ends. Germline V gene sequence: CDR1 KGHSH, CDR2 LQKENI. CDR3 nucleotides: TGTGCCAGCTCAAAACCGACCTCTAGCACAGATACGCAGTATTTT. Its translation is CASSKPTSSTDTQYF.

The V call is TRBV7-7, the J call TRBJ2-1; 9 bases are shared with TRBD1. The CDR3 length is 15 residues. Germline CDR1 and CDR2: SSHAT and FNYEAQ (reference sequence). After removal of 5 bases from V and 5 bases from J, the junction contained 7 bases not matched to a gene. The CDR3 DNA reads as TGTGCCAGCAGCCCTGGGACAGGGAGGAACAATGAGCAGTTCTTC. Protein: CASSPGTGRNNEQFF. Full variable domain (missing parts from reference TRBV7-7 and TRBJ2-1): GAGVSQSPRYKVTKRGQDVTLRCDPISSHATLYWYQQALGQGPEFLTYFNYEAQPDKSGLPSDRFSAERPEGSISTLTIQRTEQRDSAMYRCASSPGTGRNNEQFFGPGTRLTVL.

This chain uses TRBV13 with TRBJ2-1; D is undetermined. From germline, CDR1 is PRHDT and CDR2 FYEKMQ (reference sequence). Trimming took 5 bases from V and 0 from J, leaving 8 bases between them. This CDR3 has 14 amino acids. CDR3 region: CASSPVGSYNEQFF. The CDR3 DNA is TGTGCCAGCAGCCCCGTTGGCTCCTACAATGAGCAGTTCTTC.

V and J are TRBV7-8 and TRBJ1-1; the D is unclear. CDR3 length: 14 amino acids. V shed 4 bases and J shed 6 bases, with 15 bases lying between them. Per the germline V gene, CDR1 is SGHVS and CDR2 is FQNEAQ. CDR3 amino acids: CASSSNRQMAEAFF. The CDR3 coding sequence is TGTGCCAGCAGCTCAAACAGACAAATGGCTGAAGCTTTCTTT.